The clone carrying this TCR beta chain was seen more than once but under ten times. The data are from a study of T-cell memory formation after mild COVID-19. Study-wide context: In these data, TCR clusters were largely donor specific.

This CDR3 region has 14 residues. V shed 1 base and J shed 0 bases, with 8 bases lying between them. Germline CDR1 is DFQATT and CDR2 is SNEGSKA (reference sequence). TCRdb reanalysed the 5' RACE reads using MiXCR and keeps one entry per CDR3 protein. The sample carries 200,000 to 250,000 distinct CDR3 sequences, approximately 9% recorded once. Sequencing input: PBMCs or a T cell subset sorted from them (not recorded which). V and J are TRBV20-1 and TRBJ2-3; D not resolved. The TCR sequence derives from a man between 18 and 29 years old who had mild COVID-19 (a few samples of this study predate the infection). Cell type and time point are not known. In DNA, the CDR3 is TGCAGTGCTAGAGTCGGGTTTAGCACAGATACGCAGTATTTT. This encodes CSARVGFSTDTQYF.